This T cell receptor (beta chain) was retrieved from a study of radiation and T cells in renal cell carcinoma. Overall study results and limits: Baseline intratumoral clonotype presence is unknown without pretreatment biopsies. Irradiated tumors had higher TCR clonality than control tumors.

Treatment noted: 15 Gy SBRT to primary tumor, nephrectomy 4 weeks later. Nephrectomy followed 15 Gy stereotactic body radiation by 4 weeks. Clear cell pathology was present in this patient's renal cell carcinoma. The germline V and J ends were trimmed by 4 bases and 0 bases, with 15 bases remaining between them. Germline assignment: CDR1 MDHEN and CDR2 SYDVKM. The CDR3 covers 16 residues. On this clone: The antigen remains unidentified.

Clones were sequenced by immunoSEQ multiplex PCR, and TCRdb holds only the in-frame ones, with some missing. The data show roughly 20,000 clones, with less than 65% seen just once and approximately 13% held by the top ten. This chain links TRBV28 with TRBJ1-1; D is possibly TRBD1 (6 bases). The input for sequencing was tumor tissue, taken from a patient whose treatment included radiotherapy and nephrectomy. This clonotype originated in a woman in her seventies with renal cell carcinoma. CDR3 loop: CASSYRDLIMNTEAFF. The CDR3 DNA sequence: TGTGCCAGCAGTTACAGGGACCTTATCATGAACACTGAAGCTTTCTTT.